The T cell receptor beta chain under discussion was sequenced for a study of cytomegalovirus exposure and HLA in healthy donors. Regarding the study as a whole: It was in a later analysis that TCR association rates were seen to vary by HLA locus, highest for DRB1 and lowest for HLA-C. TCR beta chains numbering more than 150 were designated cytomegalovirus-associated. Follow-up analysis later connected one missense variant in DCLRE1C with trimming of TCR beta V- and J-genes.

Worth noting for this clone: Its cognate antigen is unknown.

Germline assignment: CDR1 MNHEY and CDR2 SVGAGI. Trimming stripped 5 bases from V and 2 bases from J, with 13 bases between. The CDR3 consists of 14 residues. Use of 60 Vbeta and 13 Jbeta primers characterized the PCR. Here immunoSEQ multiplex PCR was the method, and the copy in TCRdb shows in-frame clones only, minus some. The repertoire includes around 100,000 clones, 60% to 75% of them detected once, and approximately 2% sits in the top ten. Donors counted as nominally healthy when sampled, yet unrecorded immune exposures were likely. The sequence was collected from a woman aged 40 to 49 in good health and CMV-seronegative. The sequenced sample was PBMCs. This rearrangement joins TRBV6-5 to TRBJ2-7; D is ambiguous. CDR3 coding DNA: TGTGCCAGCAGTGAAGAGTACACTACCTACGAGCAGTACTTC. It translates to CASSEEYTTYEQYF.